This entry features one TCR beta chain sequence. What it binds is not known. The sample is drawn from a study of cytomegalovirus exposure and HLA in healthy donors. The assay was immunoSEQ multiplex PCR, and TCRdb's table has in-frame clones only and misses some. In the table there are 250,000 to 400,000 clones, approximately 91% of which are singletons. Germline V gene data show CDR1 as WSHSY and CDR2 as SAAADI. CDR3 size: 15 residues. Trimming left V 4 bases short and J 5 bases short, with 14 bases between. Study results and limitations: Despite most TCR sequences being rare, some public TCRs occurred in many donors.

The sequencing sample was made of PBMCs. The rearrangement uses TRBV10-2 and TRBJ1-4, with TRBD1 as a possible D gene (6 bases). The source of this sequence is a man aged 25-40 years in good health and CMV-seronegative. This chain's CDR3 is CASSGSGTPNEKLFF. The CDR3 coding sequence is TGCGCCAGCAGTGGTTCCGGGACACCCAATGAAAAACTGTTTTTT.